This T cell receptor beta chain was documented in a study of identical twins. Points from the study as a whole: Because invariant MAIT and iNKT cells could be present, zero-insertion analyses could be partly confounded.

As for this clonotype: Its antigen is not known.

Template switching introduced a universal primer site, and the cDNA bore unique molecular identifiers. TCRdb called the 5' RACE reads again in MiXCR, with one record for every CDR3 protein. The table has under 250,000 distinct CDR3 sequences, roughly 13% seen once; the top ten hold roughly 3.7%. These data were also filed under a second study, of yellow fever vaccine responses in identical twins.

The TCR sequence derives from a woman aged 18-29 years in good health. Specimen: memory (CD45RO+) T cells sorted from blood.

CDR3 protein: CASRVTNGDRVVCGYTF. Written as DNA, the CDR3 is TGTGCCAGCAGGGTCACCAACGGGGACAGGGTTGTGTGCGGCTACACCTTC. This chain links TRBV3-1 with TRBJ1-2; TRBD1 matches 9 bases. There are 17 residues in the CDR3. CDR1 is LGHDT, CDR2 YNNKEL, per germline (reference sequence). V was clipped by 6 bases and J by 8 bases; unmatched bases: 19.